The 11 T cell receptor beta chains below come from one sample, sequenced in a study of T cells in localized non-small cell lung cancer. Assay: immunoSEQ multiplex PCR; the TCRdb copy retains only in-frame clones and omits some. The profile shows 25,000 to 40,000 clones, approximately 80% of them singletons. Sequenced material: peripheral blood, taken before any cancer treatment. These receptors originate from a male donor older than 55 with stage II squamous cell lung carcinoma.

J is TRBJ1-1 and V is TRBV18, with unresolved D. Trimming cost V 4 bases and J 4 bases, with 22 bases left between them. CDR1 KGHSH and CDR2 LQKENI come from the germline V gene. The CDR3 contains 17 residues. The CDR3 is CASSLEPRSTRLTEAFF. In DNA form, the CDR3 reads TGTGCCAGCTCACTCGAACCGAGATCCACGAGGCTCACTGAAGCTTTCTTT.

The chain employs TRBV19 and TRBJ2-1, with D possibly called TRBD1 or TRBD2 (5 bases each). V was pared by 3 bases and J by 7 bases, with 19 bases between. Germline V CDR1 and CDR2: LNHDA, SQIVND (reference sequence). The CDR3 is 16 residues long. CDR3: CASSIWGPTGGNEQFF. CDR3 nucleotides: TGTGCCAGTAGTATCTGGGGACCCACCGGAGGAAATGAGCAGTTCTTC.

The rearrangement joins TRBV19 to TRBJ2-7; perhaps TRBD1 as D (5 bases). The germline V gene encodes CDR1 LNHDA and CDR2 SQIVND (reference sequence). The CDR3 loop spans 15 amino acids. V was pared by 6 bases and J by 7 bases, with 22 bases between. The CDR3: CASSPNTWGRGEQYF. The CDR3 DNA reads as TGTGCCAGTAGCCCAAATACATGGGGAAGGGGTGAGCAGTACTTC.

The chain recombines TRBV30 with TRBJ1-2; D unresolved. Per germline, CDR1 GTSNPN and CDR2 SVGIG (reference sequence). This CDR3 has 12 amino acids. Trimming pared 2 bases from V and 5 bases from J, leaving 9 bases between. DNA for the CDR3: TGTGCCTGGAGTCCCCCTTCGTATGGCTACACCTTC. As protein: CAWSPPSYGYTF.

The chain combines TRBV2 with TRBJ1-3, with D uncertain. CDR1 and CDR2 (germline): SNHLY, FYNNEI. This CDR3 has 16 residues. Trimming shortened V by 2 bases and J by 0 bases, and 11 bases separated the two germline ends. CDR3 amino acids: CASSEMQLGSGNTIYF. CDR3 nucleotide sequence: TGTGCCAGCAGTGAAATGCAGTTAGGCTCTGGAAACACCATATATTTT.

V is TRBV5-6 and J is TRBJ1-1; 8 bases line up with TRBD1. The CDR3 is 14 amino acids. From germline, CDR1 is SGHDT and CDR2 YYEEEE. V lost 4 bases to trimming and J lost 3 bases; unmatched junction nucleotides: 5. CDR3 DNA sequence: TGTGCCAGCAGCGAGACAGGGGTGTACACTGAAGCTTTCTTT. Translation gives CASSETGVYTEAFF. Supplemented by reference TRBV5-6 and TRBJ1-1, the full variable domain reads DAGVTQSPTHLIKTRGQQVTLRCSPKSGHDTVSWYQQALGQGPQFIFQYYEEEERQRGNFPDRFSGHQFPNYSSELNVNALLLGDSALYLCASSETGVYTEAFFGQGTRLTVV.

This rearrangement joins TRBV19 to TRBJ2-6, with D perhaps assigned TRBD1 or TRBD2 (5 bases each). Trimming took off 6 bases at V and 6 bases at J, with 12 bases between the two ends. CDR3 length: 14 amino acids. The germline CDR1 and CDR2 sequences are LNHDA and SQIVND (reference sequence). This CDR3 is CASRTLGQANVLTF. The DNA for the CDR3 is TGTGCCAGTAGAACACTAGGACAGGCCAACGTCCTGACTTTC.

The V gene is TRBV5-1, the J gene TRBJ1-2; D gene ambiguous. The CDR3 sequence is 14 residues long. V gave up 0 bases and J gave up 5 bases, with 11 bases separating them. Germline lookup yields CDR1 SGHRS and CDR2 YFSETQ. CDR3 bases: TGCGCCAGCAGCTTGGATCTGGGAGGATATGGCTACACCTTC. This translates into CASSLDLGGYGYTF.

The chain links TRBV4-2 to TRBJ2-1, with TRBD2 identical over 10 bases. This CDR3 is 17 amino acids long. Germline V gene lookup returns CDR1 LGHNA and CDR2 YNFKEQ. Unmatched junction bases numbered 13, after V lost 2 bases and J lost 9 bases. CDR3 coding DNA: TGTGCCAGCAGCCAATATTTAAGGGCTAGCGGGAGTGGTGAGCAGTTCTTC. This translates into CASSQYLRASGSGEQFF.

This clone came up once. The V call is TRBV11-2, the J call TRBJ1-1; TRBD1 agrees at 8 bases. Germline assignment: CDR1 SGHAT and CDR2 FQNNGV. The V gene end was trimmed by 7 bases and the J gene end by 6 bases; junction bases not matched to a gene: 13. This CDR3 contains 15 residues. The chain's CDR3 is CASTPRGQGEAEAFF. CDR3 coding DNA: TGTGCCAGCACCCCCAGGGGGCAGGGGGAGGCTGAAGCTTTCTTT.

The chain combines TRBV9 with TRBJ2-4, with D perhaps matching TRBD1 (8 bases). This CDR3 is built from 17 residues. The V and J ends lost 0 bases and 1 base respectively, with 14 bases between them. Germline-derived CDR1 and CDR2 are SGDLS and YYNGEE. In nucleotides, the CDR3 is TGTGCCAGCAGCGTAGACCCACAGGGGGGGGCCAAAAACATTCAGTACTTC. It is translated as CASSVDPQGGAKNIQYF.